Presented here are 14 T cell receptor beta chains from one specimen sequenced in a study of blood T cell repertoires in COVID-19. TCRdb keeps only in-frame clones here, not all; method: immunoSEQ multiplex PCR. The data hold 200,000 to 300,000 clones, with roughly 82% observed a single time. Sequenced sample: peripheral blood. These receptors were taken from a man aged 40-50 years who had recovered from COVID-19.

V usage is TRBV12-3 or TRBV12-4 and J usage is TRBJ1-4, with D unclear. CDR3 size: 11 residues. The V gene lost 4 bases and the J gene lost 8 bases, with 5 bases spanning the gap. CDR3 nucleotides: TGTGCCAGCAGTTCCGGGGAAAAACTGTTTTTT. This gives the protein CASSSGEKLFF.

The chain joins TRBV4-1 to TRBJ1-5; no definite D call. V was shortened by 0 bases and J by 5 bases, with 11 bases between the two germline ends. The germline gives CDR1 MGHRA, CDR2 YSYEKL. CDR3 length: 15 residues. The CDR3 here is CASSQDSGGDQPQHF. The CDR3 DNA reads as TGCGCCAGCAGCCAAGATTCGGGAGGTGATCAGCCCCAGCATTTT.

The chain couples TRBV5-5 to TRBJ2-7; D is ambiguous. This CDR3 region has 11 residues. V dropped 4 bases and J dropped 3 bases, with 5 bases sitting between them. The germline gives CDR1 SGHKS, CDR2 YYEKEE (reference sequence). The CDR3 DNA follows: TGTGCCAGCAGCCCCAGCTACGAGCAGTACTTC. This codes for CASSPSYEQYF.

The chain uses TRBV28 and TRBJ2-7; 7 bases fit TRBD1. This CDR3 contains 13 residues. Germline V lookup: CDR1 MDHEN, CDR2 SYDVKM. V shed 6 bases and J 6 bases; nucleotides not matched to a gene: 8. The CDR3 nucleotides are TGTGCCAGCAGCACCAGGGGGTCTGGCGAGCAGTACTTC. Amino acid sequence: CASSTRGSGEQYF.

This clone was recorded once. The V gene is TRBV29-1, the J gene TRBJ2-7; the match to TRBD1 covers 10 bases. Looked up from germline, CDR1 is SQVTM and CDR2 is ANQGSEA. Trimming at V came to 6 bases and at J to 4 bases, leaving 9 bases not matched to a gene. This CDR3 has 14 residues. The CDR3, as DNA: TGCAGCGTCGCCCCCGGGACAGGGGAGTACGAGCAGTACTTC. Amino acids: CSVAPGTGEYEQYF.

This clone was seen a handful of times. V is TRBV7-2 and J is TRBJ1-5; 8 bases are a match to TRBD1. CDR3 size: 16 residues. Trimming removed 5 bases from V and 2 bases from J; junction bases left unmatched: 8. From germline, CDR1 is SGHTA and CDR2 FQGNSA. CDR3 coding DNA: TGTGCCAGCAGCCCCCCGACAGGGGATGGCAATCAGCCCCAGCATTTT. Its translation: CASSPPTGDGNQPQHF.

V gene TRBV27 combines with J gene TRBJ2-3, with 7 bases identical to TRBD2. J lost 2 bases, V lost 3 bases, and 23 bases had no gene match. Germline values: CDR1 MNHEY, CDR2 SMNVEV (reference sequence). The CDR3 covers 21 residues. The CDR3 sequence is CASSLGRGVFSPGFVTDTQYF. The DNA of the CDR3 is TGTGCCAGCAGTTTGGGTCGGGGGGTATTTTCTCCCGGTTTCGTCACAGATACGCAGTATTTT.

V gene TRBV6-2 or TRBV6-3 combines with J gene TRBJ1-5; 8 bases are shared with TRBD1. The germline gives CDR1 MNHEY, CDR2 SVGEGT. The length of the CDR3 is 18 residues. With V trimmed by 5 bases and J by 0 bases, 12 bases remained unmatched. The CDR3 here is CASSPSGGHSYSNQPQHF. The CDR3 DNA is TGTGCCAGCAGTCCCTCAGGGGGCCATTCCTATAGCAATCAGCCCCAGCATTTT.

V gene TRBV27 combines with J gene TRBJ1-1, with D uncertain. Per germline, CDR1 MNHEY and CDR2 SMNVEV (reference sequence). This CDR3 comprises 15 residues. With 3 bases removed from V and 1 base from J, the gap between germline ends came to 12 bases. The CDR3 DNA reads as TGTGCCAGCAGTTTTTCGGCTTCGGGGAACACTGAAGCTTTCTTT. Translation gives CASSFSASGNTEAFF.

This clone was counted once. The chain recombines TRBV6-1 with TRBJ2-5; tentatively, D is TRBD2 (5 bases). Germline lookup yields CDR1 MNHNS and CDR2 SASEGT. The ends were cut back, 1 base at V and 4 bases at J, with 13 bases in the middle. The CDR3 is 15 amino acids. DNA for the CDR3: TGTGCCAGCAGTGAAGGTGACTATAGTCGAGAGACCCAGTACTTC. It is translated as CASSEGDYSRETQYF.

This clone was seen just once. The chain has TRBV21-1 and TRBJ2-3; the table's TRBD1 call for D was not verified on the DNA. TRBV21-1 is annotated as a pseudogene. The CDR3 totals 16 residues. The chain's CDR3 is CASSKAQGQVTDTQYF. In nucleotides, the CDR3 is TGTGCCAGCAGCAAAGCGCAGGGACAGGTCACAGATACGCAGTATTTT.

This clone was picked up a small number of times. This chain links TRBV25-1 with TRBJ2-2, with 9 bases that match TRBD1. Looked up from germline, CDR1 is MGHDK and CDR2 is SYGVNS. The V and J ends lost 6 bases and 5 bases, in that order; junction bases with no gene match: 10. The CDR3 spans 16 residues. CDR3 DNA: TGTGCCAGCAGAGAGACAGGGGGGCGACAAACCGGGGAGCTGTTTTTT. Translating gives CASRETGGRQTGELFF.

V usage is TRBV6-6 and J usage is TRBJ1-3; TRBD1 might be the D (6 bases). The CDR3 runs 13 residues. Deletions cut 6 bases from V and 6 bases from J, with 12 bases between. Germline V gene sequence: CDR1 MNHNY, CDR2 SVGAGI (reference sequence). CDR3 bases: TGTGCCAGCAGGCAGACAGGTTCAAACACCATATATTTT. Amino acids: CASRQTGSNTIYF.

The chain combines TRBV4-3 with TRBJ2-6, with a possible D match to TRBD2 (7 bases). The CDR3 runs to 16 residues. V gave up 0 bases and J gave up 4 bases, with 10 bases separating them. Germline V CDR1 and CDR2: LGHNA, YSLEER. The CDR3, as DNA: TGCGCCAGCAGCCAAGATCGGGGGGCCGGGGCCAACGTCCTGACTTTC. Its translation is CASSQDRGAGANVLTF.